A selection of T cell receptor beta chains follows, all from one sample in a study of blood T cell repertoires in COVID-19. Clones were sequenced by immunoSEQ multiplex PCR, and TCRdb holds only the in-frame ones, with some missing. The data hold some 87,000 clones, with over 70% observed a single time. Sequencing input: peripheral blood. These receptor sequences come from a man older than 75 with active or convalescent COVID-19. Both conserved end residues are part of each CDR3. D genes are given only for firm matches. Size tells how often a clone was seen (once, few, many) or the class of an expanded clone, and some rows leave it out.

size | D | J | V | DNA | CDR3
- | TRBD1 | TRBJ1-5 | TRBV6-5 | TGTGCCAGCAGGACAGGGGATGGGAGTCAGCCCCAGCATTTT | CASRTGDGSQPQHF
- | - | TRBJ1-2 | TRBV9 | TGTGCCAGCCGGCGCGGGGGCAACACTAACTATGGCTACACCTTC | CASRRGGNTNYGYTF
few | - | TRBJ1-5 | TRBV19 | TGTGCCAGTAGACCAAGGGAGGGACGACAGCCCCAGCATTTT | CASRPREGRQPQHF
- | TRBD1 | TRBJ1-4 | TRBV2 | TGTGCCAGCACCCCGGACAGGGTGTATGAAAAACTGTTTTTT | CASTPDRVYEKLFF
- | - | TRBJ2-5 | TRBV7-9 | TGTGCCAGCAACCGGGACTTTCAAGAGACCCAGTACTTC | CASNRDFQETQYF
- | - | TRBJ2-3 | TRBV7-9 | TGTGCCAGCAGCCCGGGTAGCACAGATACGCAGTATTTT | CASSPGSTDTQYF
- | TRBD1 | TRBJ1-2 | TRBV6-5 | TGTGCCAGCAGTTACTCTCGGACAGGGGTCGGCTACACCTTC | CASSYSRTGVGYTF
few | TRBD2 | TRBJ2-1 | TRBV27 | TGTGCCAGCAGTATCGGACTAGCGAATGAGCAGTTCTTC | CASSIGLANEQFF
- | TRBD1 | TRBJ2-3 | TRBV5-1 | TGCGCCAGCAGACCGGGACAGGGTTTTTTTGCGCAGTATTTT | CASRPGQGFFAQYF
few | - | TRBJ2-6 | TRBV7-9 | TGTGCCAGCAGCTTAATCGGCTCTGGGGCCAACGTCCTGACTTTC | CASSLIGSGANVLTF
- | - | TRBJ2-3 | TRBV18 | TGTGCCAGCTCAATACCAGGATCTAGCACAGATACGCAGTATTTT | CASSIPGSSTDTQYF
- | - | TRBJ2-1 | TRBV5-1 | TGCGCCAGCAGCCCGAACGGAGGAGATGAGCAGTTCTTC | CASSPNGGDEQFF
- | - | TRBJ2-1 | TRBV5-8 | TGTGCCAGCATCCCTGTAGGGGGTTCCTACAATGAGCAGTTCTTC | CASIPVGGSYNEQFF
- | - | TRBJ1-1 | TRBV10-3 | TGTGCCATCAGTGAAGGAGGCTGGGGCACTGAAGCTTTCTTT | CAISEGGWGTEAFF
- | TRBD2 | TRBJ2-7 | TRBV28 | TGTGCCAGCAGTCCCTGGACTAGCGGGAGCTACGAGCAGTACTTC | CASSPWTSGSYEQYF
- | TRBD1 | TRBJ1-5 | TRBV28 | TGTGCCAGCAGTTTGGAACCGGGACAGGGGTCCCAGCCCCAGCATTTT | CASSLEPGQGSQPQHF
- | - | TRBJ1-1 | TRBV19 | TGTGCCAGTAGTAGGCGGGGCCGGCCTCAATATATGAACACTGAAGCTTTCTTT | CASSRRGRPQYMNTEAFF
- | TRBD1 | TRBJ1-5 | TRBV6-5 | TGTGCCAGCAGACGGACAGGGGAAGGTCAGCCCCAGCATTTT | CASRRTGEGQPQHF
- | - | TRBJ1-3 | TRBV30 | TGTGCCTGGAGTGTGCAGGGAAACACCATATATTTT | CAWSVQGNTIYF
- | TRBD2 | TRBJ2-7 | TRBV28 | TGTGCCAGCAGTTTAGGCGGGGGATTCCCCTACGAGCAGTACTTC | CASSLGGGFPYEQYF
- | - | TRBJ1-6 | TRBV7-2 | TGTGCCAGCAGCTTGGTAGGGGCGTATAATTCACCCCTCCACTTT | CASSLVGAYNSPLHF
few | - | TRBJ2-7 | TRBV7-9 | TGTGCCAGCAGCCCGGACGAACTAGGATATCACGAGCAGTACTTC | CASSPDELGYHEQYF
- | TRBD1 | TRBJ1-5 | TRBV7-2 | TGTGCCAGCAGCTCGGGACAGGGGGCGCGTCAGCCCCAGCATTTT | CASSSGQGARQPQHF